Shown below are 10 T cell receptor beta chains from a single sample sequenced in a study of vaccination and CD4 T cells after COVID-19. Their recognized antigens are unknown. Treatment specified: roughly 10-day PBMC culture with coronavirus spike peptide pools or control peptides (ViraFEST assay). Cultured CD4+ T cells had their DNA profiled by the Oncomine TCR Beta short-read assay. TCRdb processed the PCR reads anew with MiXCR; each CDR3 protein has one entry. The sample has about 12,000 distinct CDR3 sequences; over 55% are singletons. Sequenced: CD4+ T cells from blood, cultured in vitro. The receptors were sampled from a human donor who had recovered from COVID-19.

In this sample, this clonotype turned up a few times. V and J are TRBV7-6 and TRBJ1-5; no clear D gene. Germline CDR1 reads SGHVS; CDR2 reads FNYEAQ. The CDR3 spans 14 residues. Between the trimmed V and J ends, which lost 4 bases and 2 bases, there was a span of 9 bases. The CDR3 DNA sequence: TGTGCCAGCAGCTCAACTCGGGGCAATCAGCCCCAGCATTTT. Residues: CASSSTRGNQPQHF.

This clonotype was seen a few times. The V call is TRBV5-1, the J call TRBJ2-5, with D possibly called TRBD1 or TRBD2 (6 bases each). V was pared by 0 bases and J by 5 bases, with 14 bases between. The germline gives CDR1 SGHRS, CDR2 YFSETQ. This CDR3 region has 15 residues. Here the CDR3 DNA reads TGCGCCAGCAGCTTGGACGTAGGGGGGAGTGAGACCCAGTACTTC. Its protein is CASSLDVGGSETQYF.

This chain links TRBV24-1 with TRBJ2-5; D possibly corresponds to TRBD2 (6 bases). Trimming left V 0 bases short and J 2 bases short, with 9 bases between. The CDR3 consists of 15 residues. Germline V gives CDR1 KGHDR, CDR2 SFDVKD. In DNA, the CDR3 is TGTGCCACCAGTGATTTGTCGGGGGATCAAGAGACCCAGTACTTC. As protein: CATSDLSGDQETQYF.

The CDR3 DNA reads TGTGCCAGCAGTGAAGTAGGCAGGGCAGGAAACACCATATATTTT. Protein product: CASSEVGRAGNTIYF. The chain is built from TRBV6-1 and TRBJ1-3; tentatively, D is TRBD1 (5 bases). With 1 base removed from V and 4 bases from J, the gap between germline ends came to 11 bases. The CDR3 runs 15 residues. Per germline, CDR1 MNHNS and CDR2 SASEGT.

The V and J genes are TRBV7-8 and TRBJ2-5, with D uncertain. CDR1 is SGHVS and CDR2 is FQNEAQ in the germline V gene. Trimming shortened V by 6 bases and J by 6 bases, and 14 bases separated the two germline ends. The CDR3 runs to 13 residues. This chain's CDR3 is CASRPLGIKTQYF. CDR3 DNA sequence: TGTGCCAGCAGGCCTCTGGGTATCAAGACCCAGTACTTC.

The rearrangement links TRBV19 to TRBJ2-2, with no clear D. The CDR3 contains 13 residues. Germline lookup yields CDR1 LNHDA and CDR2 SQIVND (reference sequence). Trimming removed 10 bases from V and 7 bases from J, with 16 bases in between. For the CDR3, the DNA is TGTGCCACCCAACCCAGGTTGCGCGGGGAGCTGTTTTTT. Its translation is CATQPRLRGELFF.

The J gene is TRBJ2-7, the V gene TRBV20-1; no clear D. V lost 3 bases to trimming and J lost 3 bases, with 15 bases between them. The germline gives CDR1 DFQATT, CDR2 SNEGSKA (reference sequence). This CDR3 spans 14 amino acids. Here the CDR3 reads CSASSGLSHYEQYF. The CDR3 DNA is TGCAGTGCTAGTTCAGGTCTATCCCACTACGAGCAGTACTTC.

The genes are TRBV19 and TRBJ1-2; 7 nucleotides match TRBD1. This CDR3 comprises 17 residues. The V gene's germline CDR1 is LNHDA and CDR2 SQIVND (reference sequence). The V and J ends lost 6 bases and 4 bases, in that order; junction bases with no gene match: 17. This CDR3 reads CASRIGSRGLPLYGYTF. The CDR3 DNA is TGTGCCAGTAGGATCGGCAGTAGGGGGCTTCCTCTCTATGGCTACACCTTC.

This clonotype was seen a few times. This rearrangement joins TRBV2 to TRBJ1-6; 10 bases align to TRBD1. Trimming at V came to 6 bases and at J to 7 bases, leaving 6 bases not matched to a gene. Looked up from germline, CDR1 is SNHLY and CDR2 is FYNNEI. The CDR3 contains 15 residues. This chain's CDR3 is CASSVTGGTNSPLHF. CDR3 coding DNA: TGTGCCAGCAGCGTGACAGGGGGCACGAATTCACCCCTCCACTTT.

CDR3 in amino acids: CASSLDGDSYNEQFF. CDR3 nucleotide sequence: TGTGCCAGCAGCTTGGATGGAGACTCCTACAATGAGCAGTTCTTC. This sequence joins TRBV5-5 and TRBJ2-1; D is uncertain. The V end was cut by 0 bases, the J end by 0 bases, with 7 bases between. Germline lookup yields CDR1 SGHKS and CDR2 YYEKEE (reference sequence). This CDR3 has 15 residues.